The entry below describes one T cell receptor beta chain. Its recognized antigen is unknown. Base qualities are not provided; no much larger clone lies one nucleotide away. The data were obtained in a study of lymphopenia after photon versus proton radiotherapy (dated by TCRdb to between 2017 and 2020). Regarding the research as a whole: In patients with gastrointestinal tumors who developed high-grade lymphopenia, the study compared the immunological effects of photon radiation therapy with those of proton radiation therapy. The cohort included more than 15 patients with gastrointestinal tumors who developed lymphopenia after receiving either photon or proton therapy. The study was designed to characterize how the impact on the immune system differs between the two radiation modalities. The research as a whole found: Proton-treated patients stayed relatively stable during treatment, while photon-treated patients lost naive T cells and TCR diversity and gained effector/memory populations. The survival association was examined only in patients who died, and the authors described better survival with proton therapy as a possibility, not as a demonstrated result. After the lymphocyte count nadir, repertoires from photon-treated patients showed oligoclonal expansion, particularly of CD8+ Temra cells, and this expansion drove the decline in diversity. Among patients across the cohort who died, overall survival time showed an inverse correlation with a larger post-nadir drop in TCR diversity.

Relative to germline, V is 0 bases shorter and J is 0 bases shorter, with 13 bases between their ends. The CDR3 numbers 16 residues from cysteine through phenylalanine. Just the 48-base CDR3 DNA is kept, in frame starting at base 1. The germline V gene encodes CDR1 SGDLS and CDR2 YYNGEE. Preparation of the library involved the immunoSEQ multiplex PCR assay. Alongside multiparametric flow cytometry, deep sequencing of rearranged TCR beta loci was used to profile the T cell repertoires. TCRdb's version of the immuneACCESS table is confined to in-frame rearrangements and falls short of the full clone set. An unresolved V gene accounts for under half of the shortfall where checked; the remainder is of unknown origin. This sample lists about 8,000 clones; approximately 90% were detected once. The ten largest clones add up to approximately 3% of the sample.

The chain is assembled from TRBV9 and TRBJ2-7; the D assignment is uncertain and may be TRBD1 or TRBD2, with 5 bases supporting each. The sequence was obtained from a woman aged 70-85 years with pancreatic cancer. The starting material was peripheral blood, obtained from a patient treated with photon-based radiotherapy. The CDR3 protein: CASSVGGGDGSYEQYF. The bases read TGTGCCAGCAGCGTAGGGGGTGGGGACGGCTCCTACGAGCAGTACTTC.